The 24 T cell receptor beta chains below come from one sample, sequenced in a study of T cell repertoires in cytomegalovirus infection (dated by TCRdb to 2018 to 2020). Reads for this sample came from an Illumina HiSeq 1500. Using fastp trimming at Q25 and MiXCR clonotype assembly, TCRdb reanalyzed the public sequencing data and kept in-frame beta chains. All rows with the same CDR3 protein become a single entry with the most common DNA and genes. Within this sample are hundreds of thousands of distinct CDR3 sequences, with 11% of them counted one time only. The ten top clones hold roughly 10% of the sample. Sequencing was performed on PBMCs. These receptors all stem from a human donor in good health (CMV status not recorded). Some clones in this sample may be carry-over from other donors' samples.

This chain connects TRBV20-1 to TRBJ2-7; a weak D match, TRBD1 (6 bases). Germline V gives CDR1 DFQATT, CDR2 SNEGSKA (reference sequence). V shed 0 bases and J shed 2 bases, with 11 bases lying between them. CDR3 length: 14 amino acids. The CDR3 reads CSARDLGATYEQYF. DNA of the CDR3: TGCAGTGCTAGAGATCTGGGGGCTACCTACGAGCAGTACTTC.

This clonotype was observed many times. The rearrangement uses TRBV7-8 and TRBJ1-1; 8 bases agree with TRBD1. The CDR3 extends over 15 amino acids. From germline, CDR1 is SGHVS and CDR2 FQNEAQ. The V segment lost 3 bases and the J segment 10 bases; nucleotides outside the gene matches: 13. The CDR3 nucleotides read TGTGCCAGCAGCTTCCGGGACAGGTTTCTGGGGGGAGCTTTCTTT. Translation gives CASSFRDRFLGGAFF.

This clonotype turned up a few times. The chain combines TRBV25-1 with TRBJ2-5, with TRBD2 identical over 11 bases. Germline CDR1 and CDR2: MGHDK and SYGVNS. This CDR3 is built from 15 residues. The V segment lost 4 bases and the J segment 5 bases; nucleotides outside the gene matches: 6. CDR3 nucleotides: TGTGCCAGCAGTGCCCTTACTAGCGGGAGTGAGACCCAGTACTTC. Its protein is CASSALTSGSETQYF.

J is TRBJ2-2 and V is TRBV7-2; D may be TRBD2 (5 bases). Germline loops: CDR1 SGHTA, CDR2 FQGNSA. The V end lost 6 bases, the J end lost 7 bases, and 18 bases lay between the germline ends. This CDR3 contains 15 residues. In DNA, the CDR3 is TGTGCCAGCAGGGGCCAGACCCAAGAGGGCGGGGAGCTGTTTTTT. Residues: CASRGQTQEGGELFF.

There are many counts of this clonotype. This chain uses TRBV7-9 with TRBJ1-4, with D unclear. Per germline, CDR1 SEHNR and CDR2 FQNEAQ (reference sequence). The germline V and J ends were trimmed by 2 bases and 12 bases, with 16 bases remaining between them. The CDR3 runs to 14 residues. The CDR3 DNA reads as TGTGCCAGCAGCTTACCCCATCCCAGAGGAGAACTGTTTTTT. Its protein is CASSLPHPRGELFF.

This clonotype was detected a few times. V usage is TRBV20-1 and J usage is TRBJ1-1; possibly TRBD1 for D (5 bases). V was trimmed by 4 bases and J by 2 bases, leaving 11 bases between them. The germline V gene has CDR1 DFQATT and CDR2 SNEGSKA (reference sequence). This CDR3 comprises 13 residues. For the CDR3, the DNA is TGCAGTGCTACAAGGGGCGTTAACACTGAAGCTTTCTTT. Amino acid sequence: CSATRGVNTEAFF.

This clonotype was seen many times. The chain has TRBV19 and TRBJ1-5, with 9 bases that match TRBD1. The CDR3 has 16 amino acids. Unmatched junction bases numbered 10, after V lost 1 base and J lost 9 bases. Germline V gene sequence: CDR1 LNHDA, CDR2 SQIVND (reference sequence). The CDR3 protein is CASSIGRTGDLLPQHF. In DNA form, the CDR3 reads TGTGCCAGTAGTATAGGTCGGACAGGGGATCTTCTGCCCCAGCATTTT.

This rearrangement joins TRBV5-6 to TRBJ2-3, with 9 bases aligning to TRBD2. J gave up 0 bases and V 0 bases, and 8 bases lay outside the gene matches. The CDR3 covers 18 residues. Per germline, CDR1 SGHDT and CDR2 YYEEEE. Here the CDR3 reads CASSLAASGVLSTDTQYF. The CDR3 coding sequence is TGTGCCAGCAGCTTGGCTGCTAGCGGGGTCCTTAGCACAGATACGCAGTATTTT. The full variable domain, rest sourced from reference TRBV5-6 and TRBJ2-3, is DAGVTQSPTHLIKTRGQQVTLRCSPKSGHDTVSWYQQALGQGPQFIFQYYEEEERQRGNFPDRFSGHQFPNYSSELNVNALLLGDSALYLCASSLAASGVLSTDTQYFGPGTRLTVL.

This clonotype has just a few counts. The J gene is TRBJ1-2, the V gene TRBV20-1, with TRBD1 as a possible D gene (5 bases). The CDR3 has 14 residues. From germline, CDR1 is DFQATT and CDR2 SNEGSKA (reference sequence). CDR3 sequence reads: CTPSRGSGNYGYTF. CDR3 bases: TGCACCCCCTCTCGGGGCAGCGGAAACTATGGCTACACCTTC.

The genes are TRBV27 and TRBJ1-2, with D hard to call. The CDR3 contains 12 residues. V lost 11 bases and J lost 3, with 13 bases in between. Germline loops: CDR1 MNHEY, CDR2 SMNVEV (reference sequence). CDR3 DNA sequence: TGTGCCCGGGTTGCAGGATACTATGGCTACACCTTC. It specifies CARVAGYYGYTF.

This clonotype was recorded many times. The chain combines TRBV7-9 with TRBJ1-5; 7 positions match TRBD1. Germline V gene lookup returns CDR1 SEHNR and CDR2 FQNEAQ (reference sequence). V was pared by 3 bases and J by 2 bases, with 1 base of the junction left unmatched. This CDR3 is 14 amino acids long. This CDR3 is CASSFGQGNQPQHF. The CDR3 coding sequence is TGTGCCAGCAGCTTTGGACAGGGCAATCAGCCCCAGCATTTT. Based on the CDR3 plus reference TRBV7-9 and TRBJ1-5, the full variable domain is DTGVSQNPRHKITKRGQNVTFRCDPISEHNRLYWYRQTLGQGPEFLTYFQNEAQLEKSRLLSDRFSAERPKGSFSTLEIQRTEQGDSAMYLCASSFGQGNQPQHFGDGTRLSIL.

This clonotype was seen ten or more times. The V and J genes are TRBV5-1 and TRBJ2-1; D gene uncertain. CDR3 length: 16 residues. Between the trimmed V and J ends, which lost 0 bases and 8 bases, there was a span of 18 bases. The germline V gene has CDR1 SGHRS and CDR2 YFSETQ. CDR3 amino acids: CASSLALGSGLDEQFF. The CDR3 DNA follows: TGCGCCAGCAGCTTGGCGCTGGGGTCAGGCCTGGATGAGCAGTTCTTC.

This clonotype was observed at least ten times. The V call is TRBV7-4, the J call TRBJ1-1; D may be TRBD1 (5 bases). The V and J ends lost 3 bases and 1 base respectively, with 24 bases between them. Germline assignment: CDR1 SGHVT and CDR2 SQSDAQ. The CDR3 has 19 amino acids. In DNA form, the CDR3 reads TGTGCCAGCAGCTTCACCCCCGGAAAGGGGTCCAACCCGAACACTGAAGCTTTCTTT. This translates into CASSFTPGKGSNPNTEAFF.

This clonotype was picked up many times. This sequence joins TRBV27 and TRBJ1-1; D is unclear. V was trimmed by 6 bases and J by 6 bases, leaving 11 bases between them. The germline V gene encodes CDR1 MNHEY and CDR2 SMNVEV (reference sequence). The CDR3 has 12 residues. In DNA form, the CDR3 reads TGTGCCAGCAGGACCAGCGGCCCTGAAGCTTTCTTT. Translating gives CASRTSGPEAFF.

Written as DNA, the CDR3 is TGTGCCAGCTCCCTCCAGGAGGGACAGGGGAACTCCAACGCTGAAGCTTTCTTT. Translation gives CASSLQEGQGNSNAEAFF. The genes are TRBV18 and TRBJ1-1, with TRBD1 matching 10 bases. Germline assignment: CDR1 KGHSH and CDR2 LQKENI. The CDR3 sequence is 18 residues long. The V segment lost 6 bases and the J segment 6 bases; nucleotides outside the gene matches: 19.

This clonotype was counted many times. The chain joins TRBV6-1 to TRBJ2-7; perhaps TRBD2 as D (5 bases). The CDR3 length is 15 residues. The V and J ends lost 5 bases and 0 bases respectively, with 14 bases between them. Germline loops: CDR1 MNHNS, CDR2 SASEGT. CDR3 sequence (DNA): TGTGCCAGCAGTTCCGGACTCCTGAGCTCCTACGAGCAGTACTTC. It codes for CASSSGLLSSYEQYF.

This clonotype showed up many times. The chain employs TRBV7-8 and TRBJ2-1; 7 positions agree with TRBD2. The CDR3 loop spans 15 amino acids. Trimming removed 1 base from V and 7 bases from J; junction bases left unmatched: 7. The germline gives CDR1 SGHVS, CDR2 FQNEAQ. CDR3 nucleotide sequence: TGTGCCAGCAGCTTAGTGACCGGGAGGAGAAATGAGCAGTTCTTC. Protein product: CASSLVTGRRNEQFF. The full variable domain, its missing parts supplied by reference TRBV7-8 and TRBJ2-1, is GAGVSQSPRYKVAKRGQDVALRCDPISGHVSLFWYQQALGQGPEFLTYFQNEAQLDKSGLPSDRFFAERPEGSVSTLKIQRTQQEDSAVYLCASSLVTGRRNEQFFGPGTRLTVL.

This clonotype came up a few times. The chain couples TRBV28 to TRBJ2-3; 8 nucleotides agree with TRBD2. Unmatched junction bases numbered 10, after V lost 7 bases and J lost 4 bases. Germline CDR1 and CDR2: MDHEN and SYDVKM. CDR3 length equals 15 residues. This CDR3 reads CASTPGLAFADTQYF. The CDR3 DNA is TGTGCCAGCACTCCTGGACTAGCTTTCGCAGATACGCAGTATTTT.

This clonotype was detected many times. This sequence joins TRBV7-2 and TRBJ2-7; TRBD2 matches at 13 bases. The germline V gene has CDR1 SGHTA and CDR2 FQGNSA. With V trimmed by 5 bases and J by 4 bases, 8 bases remained unmatched. The CDR3 consists of 16 residues. For the CDR3, the DNA is TGTGCCAGCAGCCCCCCAGGACTAGCGGGAGAGTACGAGCAGTACTTC. Protein: CASSPPGLAGEYEQYF. Based on the CDR3 plus reference TRBV7-2 and TRBJ2-7, the full variable domain is GAGVSQSPSNKVTEKGKDVELRCDPISGHTALYWYRQSLGQGLEFLIYFQGNSAPDKSGLPSDRFSAERTGGSVSTLTIQRTQQEDSAVYLCASSPPGLAGEYEQYFGPGTRLTVT.

This clonotype appeared a few times. The chain couples TRBV15 to TRBJ1-4; 8 positions match TRBD1. The CDR3 has 15 residues. CDR1 LNHNV and CDR2 YYDKDF come from the germline V gene (reference sequence). The trim removed 0 bases at V and 7 bases at J, leaving 4 bases unmatched. CDR3: CATSRENRGSEKLFF. The CDR3 nucleotides are TGTGCCACCAGCAGAGAAAACAGGGGGAGTGAAAAACTGTTTTTT.

This clonotype was detected ten times or more. The chain links TRBV7-9 to TRBJ2-2, with 9 bases matching TRBD2. CDR3 length: 15 amino acids. Trimming at V came to 6 bases and at J to 4 bases, leaving 6 bases not matched to a gene. CDR1 and CDR2 (germline): SEHNR, FQNEAQ (reference sequence). CDR3 region: CASSNGTSTTGELFF. CDR3 nucleotide sequence: TGTGCCAGCAGTAACGGGACTAGCACCACCGGGGAGCTGTTTTTT. The full variable domain, its missing parts supplied by reference TRBV7-9 and TRBJ2-2, is DTGVSQNPRHKITKRGQNVTFRCDPISEHNRLYWYRQTLGQGPEFLTYFQNEAQLEKSRLLSDRFSAERPKGSFSTLEIQRTEQGDSAMYLCASSNGTSTTGELFFGEGSRLTVL.

This clonotype was seen only a few times. This rearrangement joins TRBV23-1 to TRBJ2-7; D uncertain. TRBV23-1 is an ORF for which the function is uncertain. The CDR3 spans 13 residues. V gave up 9 bases and J gave up 1 base, with 13 bases separating them. This chain's CDR3 is CASRFPNSYEQYF. CDR3 DNA: TGCGCCAGTAGATTTCCCAATTCCTACGAGCAGTACTTC.

This clonotype showed up many times. The chain combines TRBV7-8 with TRBJ2-7; 10 bases align to TRBD1. This CDR3 has 12 amino acids. Per germline, CDR1 SGHVS and CDR2 FQNEAQ. V gave up 9 bases and J gave up 5 bases; unmatched junction bases: 4. DNA for the CDR3: TGTGCCAGTCGGGACAGGGGAAACGAGCAGTACTTC. As protein: CASRDRGNEQYF.

This chain uses TRBV5-1 with TRBJ1-1; D unresolved. From germline, CDR1 is SGHRS and CDR2 YFSETQ. The CDR3 totals 15 residues. Deletions cut 0 bases from V and 4 bases from J, with 13 bases between. CDR3: CASSLGAGDGTEAFF. CDR3 DNA: TGCGCCAGCAGCTTGGGAGCCGGGGATGGCACTGAAGCTTTCTTT. The full variable domain, completed using reference TRBV5-1 and TRBJ1-1, is KAGVTQTPRYLIKTRGQQVTLSCSPISGHRSVSWYQQTPGQGLQFLFEYFSETQRNKGNFPGRFSGRQFSNSRSEMNVSTLELGDSALYLCASSLGAGDGTEAFFGQGTRLTVV.